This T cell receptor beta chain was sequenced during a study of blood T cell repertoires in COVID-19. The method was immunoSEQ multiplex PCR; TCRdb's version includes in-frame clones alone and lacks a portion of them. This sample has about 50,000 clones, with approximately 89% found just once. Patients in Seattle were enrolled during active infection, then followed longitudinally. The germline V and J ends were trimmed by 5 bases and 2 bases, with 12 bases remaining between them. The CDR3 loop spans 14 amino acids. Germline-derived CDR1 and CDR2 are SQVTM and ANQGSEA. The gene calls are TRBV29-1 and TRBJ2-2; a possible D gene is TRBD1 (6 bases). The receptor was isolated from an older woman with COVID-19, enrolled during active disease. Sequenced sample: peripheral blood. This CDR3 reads CSVKRDINTGELFF. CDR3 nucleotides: TGCAGCGTTAAACGGGACATTAACACCGGGGAGCTGTTTTTT.